This T cell receptor beta chain stems from a study of cytomegalovirus exposure and HLA in healthy donors. Whole-study findings and limits: A missense DCLRE1C variant was associated with V- and J-gene trimming of TCR beta chains in a later analysis, and an independent cohort replicated the association.

The PCR made use of 60 Vbeta and 13 Jbeta primers. Data came from immunoSEQ multiplex PCR; TCRdb stores just in-frame clones and leaves some out. The sample records 120,000 to 150,000 clones, approximately 72% being singletons. Details on this clone: Its target is not known.

The sequenced material came from PBMCs. The receptor was isolated from a man aged 35 to 55 in good health and CMV-seronegative.

This chain's CDR3 is CASSHPGEQYF. The CDR3 DNA reads as TGTGCCAGCAGCCACCCGGGCGAGCAGTACTTC. The chain has TRBV5-6 and TRBJ2-7; D is uncertain. V lost 4 bases and J lost 6, with 8 bases in between. The CDR3 spans 11 residues. CDR1 SGHDT and CDR2 YYEEEE come from the germline V gene. Using reference TRBV5-6 and TRBJ2-7 for the parts outside the CDR3, the full variable domain is DAGVTQSPTHLIKTRGQQVTLRCSPKSGHDTVSWYQQALGQGPQFIFQYYEEEERQRGNFPDRFSGHQFPNYSSELNVNALLLGDSALYLCASSHPGEQYFGPGTRLTVT.